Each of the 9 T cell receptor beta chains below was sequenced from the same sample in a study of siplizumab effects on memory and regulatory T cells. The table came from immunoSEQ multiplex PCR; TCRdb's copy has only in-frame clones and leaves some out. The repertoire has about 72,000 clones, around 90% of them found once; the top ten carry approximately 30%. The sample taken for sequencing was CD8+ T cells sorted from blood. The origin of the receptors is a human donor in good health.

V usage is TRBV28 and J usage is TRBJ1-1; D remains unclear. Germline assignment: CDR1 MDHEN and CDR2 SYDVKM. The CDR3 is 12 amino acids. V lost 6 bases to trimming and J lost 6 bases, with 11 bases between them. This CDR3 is CASSGGYPEAFF. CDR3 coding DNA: TGTGCCAGCAGCGGCGGGTACCCTGAAGCTTTCTTT.

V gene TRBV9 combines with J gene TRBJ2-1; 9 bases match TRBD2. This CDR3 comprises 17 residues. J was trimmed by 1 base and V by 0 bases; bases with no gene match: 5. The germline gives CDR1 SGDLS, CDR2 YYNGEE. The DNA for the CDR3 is TGTGCCAGCAGCGTAGAGACTAGCGGATCTTCCTACAATGAGCAGTTCTTC. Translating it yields CASSVETSGSSYNEQFF.

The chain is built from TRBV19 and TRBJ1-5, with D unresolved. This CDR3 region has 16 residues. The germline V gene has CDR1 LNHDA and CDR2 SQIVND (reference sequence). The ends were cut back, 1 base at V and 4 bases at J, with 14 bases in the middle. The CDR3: CASSIALGRTNQPQHF. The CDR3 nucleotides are TGTGCCAGTAGTATAGCCCTCGGCAGGACGAATCAGCCCCAGCATTTT.

The CDR3, as DNA: TGTGCCAGCAGCCGCCGGGACAGCTCCTACGAGCAGTACTTC. Protein product: CASSRRDSSYEQYF. The V and J genes are TRBV7-2 and TRBJ2-7; TRBD1 matches at 7 bases. Per germline, CDR1 SGHTA and CDR2 FQGNSA. J lost 0 bases, V lost 5 bases, and 4 bases had no gene match. The CDR3 runs 14 residues.

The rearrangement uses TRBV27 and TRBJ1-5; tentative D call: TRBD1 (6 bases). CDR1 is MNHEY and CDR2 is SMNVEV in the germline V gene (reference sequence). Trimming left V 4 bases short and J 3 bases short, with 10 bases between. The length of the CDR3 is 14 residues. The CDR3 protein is CASSWGPFNQPQHF. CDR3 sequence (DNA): TGTGCCAGCAGTTGGGGGCCGTTCAATCAGCCCCAGCATTTT.

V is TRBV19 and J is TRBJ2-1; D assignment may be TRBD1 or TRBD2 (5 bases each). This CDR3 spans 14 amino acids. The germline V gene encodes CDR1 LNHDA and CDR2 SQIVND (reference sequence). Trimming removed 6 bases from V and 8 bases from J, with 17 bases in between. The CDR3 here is CASSEGMGHHEQFF. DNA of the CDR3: TGTGCCAGTAGCGAGGGTATGGGGCACCATGAGCAGTTCTTC.

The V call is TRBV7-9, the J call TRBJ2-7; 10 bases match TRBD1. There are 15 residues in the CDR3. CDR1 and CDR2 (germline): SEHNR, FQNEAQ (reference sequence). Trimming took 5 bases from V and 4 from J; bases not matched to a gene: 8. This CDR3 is CASSHGTGVGYEQYF. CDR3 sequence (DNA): TGTGCCAGCAGCCACGGGACAGGGGTGGGGTACGAGCAGTACTTC.

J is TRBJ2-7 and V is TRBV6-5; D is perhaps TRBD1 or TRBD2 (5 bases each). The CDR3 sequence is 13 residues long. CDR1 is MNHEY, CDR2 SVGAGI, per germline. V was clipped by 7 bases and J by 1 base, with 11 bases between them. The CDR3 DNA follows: TGTGCCAGCACCAATGGGGGATCCTACGAGCAGTACTTC. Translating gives CASTNGGSYEQYF.

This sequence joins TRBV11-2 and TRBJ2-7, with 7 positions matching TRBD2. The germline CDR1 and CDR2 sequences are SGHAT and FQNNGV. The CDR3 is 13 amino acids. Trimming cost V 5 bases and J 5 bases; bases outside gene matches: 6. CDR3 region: CASSLAALDEQYF. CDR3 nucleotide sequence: TGTGCCAGCAGCCTAGCGGCGCTTGACGAGCAGTACTTC.